This T cell receptor beta chain was sequenced during a study of molecular identifiers for immune sequencing clone quantification. A single record per CDR3 protein comes from TCRdb applying MiXCR to the PCR reads. The sample contains about 300,000 distinct CDR3 sequences, about a fifth of which appear only once. This clonotype was picked up many times. Antigen unknown. The naive CD8 libraries originated from between 20,000 and 1,000,000 sorted cells and drew on 10%, 30% or 50% RNA. Naive CD8 T cells, phenotype CD8+CD4-CCR7+CD45RA+, were sorted. Per the germline V gene, CDR1 is LGHDT and CDR2 is YNNKEL (reference sequence). V was cut by 2 bases and J by 5 bases, with 13 bases left in between. This CDR3 is built from 14 residues. Study conclusions and caveats: Highly expanded clone sizes could be underestimated through barcode sharing by identical TCR molecules. Beyond 20 RNA copies, clones held over 99% of effector molecules, compared with under 1% in naive cells.

V gene TRBV3-1 combines with J gene TRBJ2-7, with D perhaps given as TRBD1 or TRBD2 (5 bases each). This clonotype was obtained from a human donor in good health. Some libraries in this study had Jurkat cell RNA spiked in. The sequencing sample was made of naive CD8+ T cells from blood, with Jurkat cell RNA spiked in. Subset denoted: FACS-sorted CD8+CD4-CCR7+CD45RA+ naive T cells. CDR3 residues: CASSQRDGLHEQYF. CDR3 bases: TGTGCCAGCAGCCAACGGGACGGCCTCCACGAGCAGTACTTC.